This T cell receptor (beta chain) is from a study of post-analysis software for immune sequencing data (dated by TCRdb to between 2014 and 2017). Describing the broader study: Recorded disease courses included relapsing-remitting, secondary progressive and progressive-relapsing multiple sclerosis, with some patients lacking subtype annotation. The patient repertoires were set against ten to eleven previously published healthy control repertoires from donors whose ages ranged from about 6 to 26 years. A subset of samples was prepared in parallel using single-end sample barcoding, then pooled and co-amplified after Illumina adapter ligation.

General findings and caveats noted by the study authors: Patients showed significantly higher frequencies than controls for 4 or 5 TRBV segments, among them TRBV5-6, TRBV5-1 and TRBV20-1. The multiple sclerosis patient group was slightly younger than the control group. Significantly lower normalized Chao1 diversity was found in multiple sclerosis patients than in controls, suggesting substantial peripheral T-cell clonal expansion. Direct clustering with F measure showed strong co-clustering of samples prepared in the same batch, prompting a batch-effect correction.

The germline V gene yields SGHTA for CDR1 and FQGTGA for CDR2. The CDR3 has 17 amino acids, counting the end cysteine and phenylalanine. CDR3 DNA only is kept here, 51 bases in frame from base 1. Trimmed from V: 5 bases; trimmed from J: 3 bases; junction bases lacking a gene match: 15. TCR beta repertoires were profiled from peripheral blood of about a dozen young patients with multiple sclerosis to demonstrate the VDJtools post-analysis software. The multiple sclerosis patients were children and adolescents between roughly 6 and 16 years of age. Preparation of the library involved PCR. The reads were generated on an Illumina HiSeq 2500. Unique molecular identifiers were incorporated into TCR beta cDNA libraries to reduce PCR and sequencing biases. Some 500,000 cDNA molecules were obtained for every 1 to 10 million input T cells, so each molecule roughly corresponded to one T cell. The patient libraries were prepared and sequenced with the same protocol used for the earlier healthy control dataset. Samples belonging to the same batch were prepared together, multiplexed and sequenced on a shared HiSeq lane. Per the authors' processing: Raw barcoded reads were processed with MIGEC, discarding single-read molecular identifier groups before consensus assembly and CDR3 extraction. VDJtools was used for post-analysis of the clonotype tables, and diversity was normalized by down-sampling every dataset to the size of the smallest sample. To correct batch-related cross-sample contamination, repertoire overlap clustering matched CDR3 amino acid sequences but not nucleotide sequences. TCRdb itself trimmed the public reads at Q25 with fastp, ran MiXCR and retained productive beta chains. Entries are consolidated by CDR3 protein sequence, retaining the most common genes and DNA. V and J calls and clone size were set by TCRdb, not the authors. This sample lists roughly 430,000 distinct CDR3 sequences; approximately 38% were detected once. The ten top clones hold 6.5% to 8% of the sample.

In the case of this clonotype: The target of this receptor is not known. The input lacks base qualities; no much larger clone sits a single base away.

This clonotype originated in a girl aged 2 to 9 with multiple sclerosis. This chain is built from TRBV7-3 and TRBJ2-5, and 7 junction bases match TRBD2. Sequencing was done on a sample of blood. The CDR3: CASSPGRGGGRKETQYF. At the DNA level, the sequence is TGTGCCAGCAGCCCCGGGAGAGGCGGGGGACGAAAAGAGACCCAGTACTTC.